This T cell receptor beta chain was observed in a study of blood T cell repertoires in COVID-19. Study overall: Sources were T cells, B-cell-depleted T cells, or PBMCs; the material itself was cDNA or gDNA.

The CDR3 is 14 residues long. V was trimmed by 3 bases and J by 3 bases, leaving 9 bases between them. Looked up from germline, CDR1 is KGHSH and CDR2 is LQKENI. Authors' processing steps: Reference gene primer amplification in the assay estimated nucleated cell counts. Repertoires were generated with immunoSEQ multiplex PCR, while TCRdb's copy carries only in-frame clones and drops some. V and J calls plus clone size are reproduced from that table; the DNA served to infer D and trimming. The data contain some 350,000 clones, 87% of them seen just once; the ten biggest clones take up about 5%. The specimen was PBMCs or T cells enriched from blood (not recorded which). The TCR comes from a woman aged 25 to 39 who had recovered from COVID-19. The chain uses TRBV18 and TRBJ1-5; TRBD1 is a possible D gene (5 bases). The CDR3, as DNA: TGTGCCAGCTCACCCCAGGGCTTCAATCAGCCCCAGCATTTT. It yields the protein CASSPQGFNQPQHF.